The TCR beta chain described here comes from a study of chemoradiotherapy in HPV16-positive cancers. Study summary: Functional T-cell assays on a couple of HPV16-positive patients' cells defined candidate HPV-specific clones and common TCR motifs.

The protocol was immunoSEQ multiplex PCR, while the TCRdb copy is restricted to in-frame clones and leaves out a portion. The table shows about 66,000 clones, with more than 70% occurring only once. This CDR3 has 18 amino acids. Repertoires were sampled repeatedly during chemoradiotherapy. General observations from the study: Functional assays defining HPV-specific T cells used only a couple of HPV16-positive patients. Candidate HPV-specific clones and E7-related TCR motifs grew in tumor during treatment.

Notes on this clone: What it binds is unknown.

The receptor's source is a human donor with HPV-associated anogenital cancer. The source material was blood, sampled from a patient who underwent chemoradiotherapy. V and J are TRBV21-1 and TRBJ2-5; the tabulated D call, TRBD1, remains unverified against the DNA. TRBV21-1 is an annotated pseudogene. DNA for the CDR3: TGTGCCAGCAGCAAAGATAAAGGTGAGGACAGGGTAAGAAAGACCCAGTACTTC. This translates into CASSKDKGEDRVRKTQYF.